The T cell receptor (beta chain) under discussion was sequenced for a study of blood T cell repertoires in COVID-19. Study details: Sample material is recorded as cDNA or gDNA derived from T cells, B-cell-depleted T cells, or PBMCs.

Germline V gene sequence: CDR1 KGHSH, CDR2 LQKENI. The CDR3 is 14 residues long. J was trimmed by 7 bases and V by 5 bases; bases with no gene match: 3. Measured with immunoSEQ multiplex PCR; TCRdb has only the in-frame clones, and not every one. The top ten clones hold 4% to 4.5% of a sample with about 250,000 clones, 84% of them seen once. V is TRBV18 and J is TRBJ2-5, with TRBD2 identical over 14 bases. The TCR sequence derives from a man aged 50 to 60 with acute or convalescent COVID-19. Specimen: peripheral blood. The CDR3 nucleotides are TGTGCCAGCTCAGGGACTAGCGGGAGTGGGACCCAGTACTTC. This codes for CASSGTSGSGTQYF.